Listed here are 13 T cell receptor beta chains from one sample, sequenced in a study of T cells in Graves' hyperthyroidism and ophthalmopathy. What was amplified from RNA transcripts were TCR beta CDR3 regions. The primer set for the first-round RT-PCR of the TCR CDR3 was HTBI. From the multiplex PCR reads, TCRdb called clonotypes with MiXCR, one entry per CDR3 protein. This sample has roughly 740,000 distinct CDR3 sequences, with roughly 17% found just once. Sequencing input: blood. The receptor set was obtained from a man younger than 35 with Graves' hyperthyroidism.

The V gene is TRBV6-1, the J gene TRBJ2-7; D is ambiguous. V gave up 4 bases and J gave up 2 bases, with 9 bases separating them. The germline gives CDR1 MNHNS, CDR2 SASEGT. The CDR3 is 13 amino acids. CDR3 in amino acids: CASSVRTTYEQYF. DNA for the CDR3: TGTGCCAGCAGTGTTCGAACCACCTACGAGCAGTACTTC.

In this sample, this clonotype turned up many times. This rearrangement joins TRBV28 to TRBJ2-1, with D unresolved. The germline V and J ends were trimmed by 3 bases and 3 bases, with 3 bases remaining between them. The CDR3 consists of 12 residues. Germline CDR1 and CDR2: MDHEN and SYDVKM. CDR3 in DNA: TGTGCCAGCAGTTTGAACTACAATGAGCAGTTCTTC. Translation gives CASSLNYNEQFF.

This clonotype has ten or more counts. This rearrangement joins TRBV20-1 to TRBJ2-3; the D gene is possibly TRBD1 (6 bases). The CDR3 is 15 amino acids. The V gene's germline CDR1 is DFQATT and CDR2 SNEGSKA (reference sequence). Trimming stripped 3 bases from V and 0 bases from J, with 13 bases between. CDR3 amino acids: CSASPWDTSTDTQYF. CDR3 nucleotides: TGCAGTGCTAGCCCATGGGACACCAGCACAGATACGCAGTATTTT.

This clonotype was counted a few times. The chain recombines TRBV13 with TRBJ2-7, with D perhaps being TRBD1 or TRBD2 (5 bases each). CDR3 size: 12 residues. CDR1 PRHDT and CDR2 FYEKMQ come from the germline V gene (reference sequence). V lost 5 bases and J 5 bases, leaving 10 bases between the germline ends. The CDR3 reads CASSPPGHEQYF. The CDR3 coding sequence is TGTGCCAGCAGCCCCCCGGGACACGAGCAGTACTTC.

V is TRBV19 and J is TRBJ1-2; D ambiguous. V was shortened by 5 bases and J by 3 bases, with 13 bases between the two germline ends. Germline CDR1 reads LNHDA; CDR2 reads SQIVND (reference sequence). CDR3 length: 14 residues. CDR3 in DNA: TGTGCCAGTAGTCTCCCGATGACCGACTATGGCTACACCTTC. It specifies CASSLPMTDYGYTF.

This clonotype has at least ten counts. This CDR3 reads CASSLLRTSGYNEQFF. CDR3 coding DNA: TGCGCCAGCAGCTTGTTACGGACTAGCGGCTACAATGAGCAGTTCTTC. The chain couples TRBV5-1 to TRBJ2-1; 10 nucleotides line up with TRBD2. CDR3 length: 16 residues. J lost 3 bases, V lost 1 base, and 4 bases had no gene match. Germline V lookup: CDR1 SGHRS, CDR2 YFSETQ.

The chain's CDR3 is CASSYSGTSGRGSLWNEQFF. As DNA, the CDR3 is TGTGCCAGCAGTTACTCCGGGACTAGCGGGAGGGGGTCTCTCTGGAATGAGCAGTTCTTC. The chain employs TRBV6-5 and TRBJ2-1, with 16 bases fitting TRBD2. This CDR3 contains 20 residues. CDR1 is MNHEY and CDR2 is SVGAGI in the germline V gene. V was pared by 0 bases and J by 7 bases, with 12 bases of the junction left unmatched.

The chain is built from TRBV9 and TRBJ2-2; 10 bases line up with TRBD2. CDR1 SGDLS and CDR2 YYNGEE come from the germline V gene. The J segment lost 6 bases and the V segment lost 4 bases, leaving 3 bases of the junction unmatched. CDR3 length equals 14 residues. Here the CDR3 reads CASSPLAGAGELFF. Here the CDR3 DNA reads TGTGCCAGCAGCCCTCTAGCGGGAGCCGGGGAGCTGTTTTTT.

The chain carries TRBV7-2 and TRBJ2-3; 7 bases fit TRBD2. The CDR3 totals 16 residues. Trimming at V came to 3 bases and at J to 0 bases, leaving 6 bases not matched to a gene. Germline V gives CDR1 SGHTA, CDR2 FQGNSA. The CDR3 reads CASSLSLAVSTDTQYF. The CDR3, as DNA: TGTGCCAGCAGCTTGAGTCTAGCGGTCAGCACAGATACGCAGTATTTT.

The chain recombines TRBV28 with TRBJ1-2; D might be TRBD1 (5 bases). Looked up from germline, CDR1 is MDHEN and CDR2 is SYDVKM. This CDR3 region has 14 residues. V was trimmed by 2 bases and J by 4 bases, leaving 11 bases between them. The CDR3 sequence: CASSLGGDFYGYTF. For the CDR3, the DNA is TGTGCCAGCAGTTTAGGGGGGGACTTCTATGGCTACACCTTC.

This clonotype showed up just a few times. The chain recombines TRBV19 with TRBJ1-6, with a tentative D call TRBD1 (5 bases). Germline V CDR1 and CDR2: LNHDA, SQIVND (reference sequence). V lost 11 bases and J 7 bases, leaving 15 bases between the germline ends. The CDR3 consists of 13 residues. CDR3 sequence reads: CAAGNRTNSPLHF. For the CDR3, the DNA is TGTGCCGCCGGGAACAGGACAAATTCACCCCTCCACTTT.

The V and J genes are TRBV19 and TRBJ2-7, with TRBD1 matching over 9 bases. The CDR3 runs 15 residues. The V gene's germline CDR1 is LNHDA and CDR2 SQIVND (reference sequence). With 4 bases clipped from V and 5 bases from J, the junction kept 9 bases outside the gene matches. The CDR3: CASSTLDRGTHEQYF. The CDR3 nucleotides are TGTGCCAGTAGTACCTTGGACAGGGGAACTCACGAGCAGTACTTC.

This clonotype appeared many times. The CDR3 spells CASGPSSYNEQFF. The CDR3 nucleotides read TGTGCCAGCGGGCCGAGCTCCTACAATGAGCAGTTCTTC. The rearrangement uses TRBV2 and TRBJ2-1; D ambiguous. Germline CDR1 SNHLY, CDR2 FYNNEI. With 8 bases removed from V and 0 bases from J, the gap between germline ends came to 8 bases. The CDR3 is 13 residues long.